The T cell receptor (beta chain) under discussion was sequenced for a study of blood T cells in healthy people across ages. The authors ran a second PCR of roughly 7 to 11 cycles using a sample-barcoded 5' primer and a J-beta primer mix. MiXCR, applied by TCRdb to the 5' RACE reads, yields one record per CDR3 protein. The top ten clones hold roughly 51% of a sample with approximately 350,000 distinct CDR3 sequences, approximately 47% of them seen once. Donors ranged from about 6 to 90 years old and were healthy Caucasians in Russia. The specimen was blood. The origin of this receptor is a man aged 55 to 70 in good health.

This chain's CDR3 is CASSTTGAKETQYF. The CDR3, as DNA: TGTGCCAGCAGCACCACAGGGGCCAAAGAGACCCAGTACTTC. The chain has TRBV2 and TRBJ2-5, with TRBD1 identical over 7 bases. The CDR3 has 14 amino acids. Unmatched junction bases numbered 7, after V lost 6 bases and J lost 3 bases. Germline V gives CDR1 SNHLY, CDR2 FYNNEI.